The present entry profiles one T cell receptor (beta chain) with its context. No antigen is known for it. This entry belongs to a study of beta chain features in type 1 diabetes. At the level of the study: About 98,000,000 sorted cells were examined across all samples.

It was one heparinised blood draw, averaging around 120 mL, that each donor gave. Findings and caveats of the study: All four CD4+ subsets from Type 1 diabetes patients carried moderately but significantly shorter TCRB CDR3s. Equally in patients and controls, PCR might preferentially amplify shorter templates.

As every portion of the isolated RNA was reverse transcribed, the sequencing read expressed TCRB transcripts. Method: immunoSEQ multiplex PCR; TCRdb's copy keeps in-frame clones and lacks some. The table includes approximately 380,000 clones, approximately 16% detected once. The specimen was naive CD4+ T cells from blood. The source of this sequence is a woman aged 18-29 years in good health.

CDR3 nucleotides: TGTGCCATCAGTGAGTGGGTAGGAGCCAGGGGGCGAGAAAGCTACACCTTC. Its translation: CAISEWVGARGRESYTF. The chain links TRBV10-3 to TRBJ1-2, with TRBD1 matching over 8 bases. CDR3 length: 17 amino acids. The ends lost 1 base at V and 9 bases at J; junction bases unmatched: 16. Germline CDR1 is ENHRY and CDR2 is SYGVKD.